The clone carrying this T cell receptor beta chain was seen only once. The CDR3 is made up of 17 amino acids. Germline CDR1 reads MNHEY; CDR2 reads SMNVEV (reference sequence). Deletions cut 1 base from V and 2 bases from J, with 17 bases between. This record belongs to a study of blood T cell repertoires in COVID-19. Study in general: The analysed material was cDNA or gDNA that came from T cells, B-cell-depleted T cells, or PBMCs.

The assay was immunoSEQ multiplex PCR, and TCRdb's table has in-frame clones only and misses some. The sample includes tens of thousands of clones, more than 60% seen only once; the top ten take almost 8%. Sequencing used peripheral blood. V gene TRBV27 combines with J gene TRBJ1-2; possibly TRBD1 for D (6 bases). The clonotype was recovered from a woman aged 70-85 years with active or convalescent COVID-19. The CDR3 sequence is CASSLYSGGRGNYGYTF. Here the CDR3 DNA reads TGTGCCAGCAGTTTATATTCGGGGGGCAGGGGCAACTATGGCTACACCTTC.